The 19 T cell receptor beta chains given below trace back to one sample, sequenced in a study of blood T cell repertoires in COVID-19. The protocol was immunoSEQ multiplex PCR, while the TCRdb copy is restricted to in-frame clones and leaves out a portion. The sample holds about 210,000 clones, 70% to 90% seen once. Sequenced: PBMCs or T cells enriched from blood (not recorded which). These receptor sequences come from a man in his thirties or forties with acute COVID-19.

This sequence joins TRBV28 and TRBJ2-5, with 8 bases that match TRBD1. This CDR3 is 15 amino acids long. The V segment lost 4 bases and the J segment 4 bases; nucleotides outside the gene matches: 8. Germline V gene lookup returns CDR1 MDHEN and CDR2 SYDVKM. The CDR3 DNA sequence: TGTGCCAGCAGTTACTACAGGGGGATAGGAGAGACCCAGTACTTC. Translated: CASSYYRGIGETQYF.

V and J are TRBV19 and TRBJ1-5; TRBD1 aligns across 7 bases. With 1 base clipped from V and 6 bases from J, the junction kept 6 bases outside the gene matches. From germline, CDR1 is LNHDA and CDR2 SQIVND (reference sequence). The CDR3 is 15 amino acids. CDR3 amino acids: CASSIGQGYGQPQHF. The CDR3 region has the DNA TGTGCCAGTAGTATAGGACAGGGATACGGTCAGCCCCAGCATTTT.

This chain uses TRBV23-1 with TRBJ1-3; TRBD1 might be the D (5 bases). TRBV23-1 is treated as an ORF (open reading frame) with a function not yet certain. The CDR3 extends over 18 amino acids. V was shortened by 0 bases and J by 0 bases, with 15 bases between the two germline ends. CDR3 loop: CASSQSSTVGHSGNTIYF. CDR3 nucleotides: TGCGCCAGCAGTCAATCGTCGACAGTAGGGCACTCTGGAAACACCATATATTTT.

The V call is TRBV2, the J call TRBJ1-1; D might be TRBD1 (5 bases). CDR1 is SNHLY and CDR2 is FYNNEI in the germline V gene. V lost 5 bases and J 6 bases, leaving 16 bases between the germline ends. The CDR3 runs 14 residues. The CDR3 region has the DNA TGTGCCAGCAGTCTTCCTCAGGGCGCAGCTGAAGCTTTCTTT. This codes for CASSLPQGAAEAFF.

The chain couples TRBV6-5 to TRBJ1-2; 9 bases map to TRBD1. This CDR3 contains 15 residues. V dropped 8 bases and J dropped 8; count of bases not matched to a gene: 15. Per germline, CDR1 MNHEY and CDR2 SVGAGI. CDR3: CASQPGQGISRGYTF. The CDR3 DNA sequence: TGTGCCAGCCAACCGGGACAGGGAATCAGTCGGGGCTACACCTTC.

V is TRBV4-1 and J is TRBJ1-1; perhaps TRBD1 as D (6 bases). The V gene lost 6 bases and the J gene lost 1 base, with 18 bases spanning the gap. CDR3 length: 16 amino acids. The germline V gene has CDR1 MGHRA and CDR2 YSYEKL. CDR3 in DNA: TGCGCCAGCAGTAACACAGGGAGGGGAGGGAACACTGAAGCTTTCTTT. This gives the protein CASSNTGRGGNTEAFF.

The genes are TRBV6-5 and TRBJ2-7; 7 nucleotides line up with TRBD1. V lost 2 bases to trimming and J lost 6 bases; unmatched junction nucleotides: 4. The germline gives CDR1 MNHEY, CDR2 SVGAGI. This CDR3 spans 13 amino acids. This CDR3 reads CASSYRDRVEQYF. CDR3 sequence (DNA): TGTGCCAGCAGTTACAGGGACAGAGTCGAGCAGTACTTC.

The gene calls are TRBV9 and TRBJ2-1; no clear D. The CDR3 has 12 amino acids. V was shortened by 4 bases and J by 10 bases, with 12 bases between the two germline ends. Germline V gene data show CDR1 as SGDLS and CDR2 as YYNGEE. DNA of the CDR3: TGTGCCAGCAGCACGCCGGTACGCGAGCAGTTCTTC. Its protein is CASSTPVREQFF.

This clone was seen at least ten times. V usage is TRBV9 and J usage is TRBJ1-6, with a tentative D call TRBD1 (6 bases). This CDR3 spans 16 amino acids. V gave up 3 bases and J gave up 6 bases, with 16 bases separating them. Germline values: CDR1 SGDLS, CDR2 YYNGEE. CDR3 nucleotides: TGTGCCAGCAGCGCCTTGGACAGTGTCGGTAATTCACCCCTCCACTTT. This sequence encodes CASSALDSVGNSPLHF.

This clone was seen more than once but under ten times. V usage is TRBV29-1 and J usage is TRBJ2-5; D is possibly TRBD1 (6 bases). Germline-derived CDR1 and CDR2 are SQVTM and ANQGSEA. The CDR3 consists of 14 residues. Trimming took 0 bases from V and 2 from J, leaving 10 bases between them. CDR3 nucleotides: TGCAGCGTTGAAGACCGGACAGAACAAGAGACCCAGTACTTC. Protein: CSVEDRTEQETQYF. The variable domain in full, completed from reference TRBV29-1 and TRBJ2-5, reads SAVISQKPSRDICQRGTSLTIQCQVDSQVTMMFWYRQQPGQSLTLIATANQGSEATYESGFVIDKFPISRPNLTFSTLTVSNMSPEDSSIYLCSVEDRTEQETQYFGPGTRLLVL.

The chain uses TRBV5-1 and TRBJ2-5; D gene ambiguous. V lost 2 bases to trimming and J lost 3 bases, with 8 bases between them. This CDR3 has 13 residues. In germline, CDR1 is SGHRS, CDR2 YFSETQ. CDR3 sequence reads: CASSLFEEETQYF. The CDR3 DNA follows: TGCGCCAGCAGCTTATTTGAGGAAGAGACCCAGTACTTC.

V and J are TRBV20-1 and TRBJ2-7; maybe TRBD1 (5 bases). From germline, CDR1 is DFQATT and CDR2 SNEGSKA (reference sequence). The ends were cut back, 5 bases at V and 3 bases at J, with 8 bases in the middle. This CDR3 has 11 residues. The CDR3 bases are TGCAGTGCTCCTAGGGGCTACGAGCAGTACTTC. This sequence encodes CSAPRGYEQYF.

The J gene is TRBJ1-5, the V gene TRBV19; D is uncertain. The germline gives CDR1 LNHDA, CDR2 SQIVND (reference sequence). Trimming cost V 2 bases and J 10 bases, with 9 bases left between them. CDR3 length: 12 amino acids. CDR3 coding DNA: TGTGCCAGTAGTATACCTCGACAACCCCAGCATTTT. Its translation: CASSIPRQPQHF. The full variable domain, rest sourced from reference TRBV19 and TRBJ1-5, is DGGITQSPKYLFRKEGQNVTLSCEQNLNHDAMYWYRQDPGQGLRLIYYSQIVNDFQKGDIAEGYSVSREKKESFPLTVTSAQKNPTAFYLCASSIPRQPQHFGDGTRLSIL.

This clone was seen just once. At the DNA level, this CDR3 is encoded by other sequences in the same sample as well. The chain recombines TRBV10-3 with TRBJ1-2; the D is unclear. V gave up 3 bases and J gave up 7 bases, with 6 bases separating them. Germline V gives CDR1 ENHRY, CDR2 SYGVKD. This CDR3 comprises 11 residues. CDR3 sequence reads: CAISDPGGYTF. DNA for the CDR3: TGTGCCATCAGTGACCCCGGTGGCTACACCTTC.

Of note for this clone: The junction departs from the called germline gene at one end, perhaps through a read error. This rearrangement joins TRBV10-3 to TRBJ2-7; the D is unclear. Per germline, CDR1 ENHRY and CDR2 SYGVKD. CDR3 length equals 14 residues. The CDR3 here is CAISDPYSSSEQYF. The CDR3 DNA follows: TGTGCCATCAGTGACCCGTACTCCTCCTCCGAGCAGTACTTC.

The CDR3 DNA reads TGTGCCAGCAGCCTCGGTGGAGCTAGCAATCAGCCCCAGCATTTT. Encoded protein: CASSLGGASNQPQHF. The rearrangement joins TRBV2 to TRBJ1-5; no firm D call. The CDR3 totals 15 residues. Germline assignment: CDR1 SNHLY and CDR2 FYNNEI. Trimming removed 6 bases from V and 0 bases from J, with 12 bases in between.

This clone was counted only a few times. This rearrangement joins TRBV5-3 to TRBJ2-3, with TRBD2 matching over 8 bases. TRBV5-3 is placed among ORFs of uncertain function. Losses at the gene ends were 5 bases for V and 2 bases for J; bases not matched to a gene: 13. The CDR3 runs 17 residues. The CDR3 here is CARSKGGGSRNTDTQYF. The CDR3 coding sequence is TGTGCCAGAAGTAAAGGCGGGGGGTCACGGAACACAGATACGCAGTATTTT.

The CDR3 DNA reads as TGTGCCAGCTCACCACCGGGACAGGGAATCCTAATCTATGGCTACACCTTC. Amino acids: CASSPPGQGILIYGYTF. This chain connects TRBV18 to TRBJ1-2; the match to TRBD1 covers 9 bases. Germline lookup yields CDR1 KGHSH and CDR2 LQKENI. This CDR3 contains 17 residues. Trimming at V came to 0 bases and at J to 4 bases, leaving 9 bases not matched to a gene.

The J gene is TRBJ2-2, the V gene TRBV12-3 or TRBV12-4; no reliable D call. The ends were cut back, 11 bases at V and 3 bases at J, with 13 bases in the middle. CDR3 size: 13 residues. The CDR3 reads CAGNNRDTGELFF. In DNA, the CDR3 is TGTGCCGGAAATAATCGGGACACCGGGGAGCTGTTTTTT.